The source of this TCR beta chain is a study of T-cell memory formation after mild COVID-19. Findings of the study overall: There were some responding clones in pre-infection memory, which suggested that cross-reactive memory had joined. The second-wave clones peaking on day 37 were not confirmed as SARS-CoV-2-specific.

TCRdb ran MiXCR on the 5' RACE reads and lists one entry per CDR3 protein. The profile shows 400,000 or so distinct CDR3 sequences, 20% of them singletons. This clonotype was seen a few times. Its target is unknown. CDR3 length equals 14 residues. Germline CDR1 LGHNA, CDR2 YSLEER. V lost 4 bases and J 0 bases, leaving 10 bases between the germline ends. The sample consisted of PBMCs or a T cell subset sorted from them (not recorded which). The TCR comes from an adult woman who had mild COVID-19 (a few samples of this study predate the infection). Cell type and time point are not known. The V call is TRBV4-3, the J call TRBJ2-7; perhaps TRBD1 as D (6 bases). The CDR3 protein is CASSPRGRSYEQYF. The CDR3 region has the DNA TGCGCCAGCAGCCCCAGGGGCCGCTCCTACGAGCAGTACTTC.